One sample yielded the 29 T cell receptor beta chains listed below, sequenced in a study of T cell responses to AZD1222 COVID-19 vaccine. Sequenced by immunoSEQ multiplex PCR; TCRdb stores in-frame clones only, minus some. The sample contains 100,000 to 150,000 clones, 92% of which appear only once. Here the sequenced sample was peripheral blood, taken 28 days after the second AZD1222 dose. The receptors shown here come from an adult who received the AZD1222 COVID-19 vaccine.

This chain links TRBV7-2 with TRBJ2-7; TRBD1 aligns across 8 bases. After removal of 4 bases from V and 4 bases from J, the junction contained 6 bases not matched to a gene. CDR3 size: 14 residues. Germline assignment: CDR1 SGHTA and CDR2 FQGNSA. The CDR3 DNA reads TGTGCCAGCAGCTACAGGACAGGGAATTACGAGCAGTACTTC. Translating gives CASSYRTGNYEQYF.

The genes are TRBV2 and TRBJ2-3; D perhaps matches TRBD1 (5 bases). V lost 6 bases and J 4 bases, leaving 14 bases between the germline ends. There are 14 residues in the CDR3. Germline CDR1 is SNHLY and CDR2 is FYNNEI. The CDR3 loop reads CASRALQGADTQYF. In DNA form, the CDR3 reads TGTGCCAGCAGGGCCCTCCAGGGTGCAGATACGCAGTATTTT.

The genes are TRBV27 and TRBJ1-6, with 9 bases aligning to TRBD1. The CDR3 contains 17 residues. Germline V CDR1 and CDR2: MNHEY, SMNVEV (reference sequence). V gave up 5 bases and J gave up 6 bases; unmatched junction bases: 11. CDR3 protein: CASSASQGARINSPLHF. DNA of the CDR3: TGTGCCAGCAGTGCCTCACAGGGGGCGCGGATTAATTCACCCCTCCACTTT.

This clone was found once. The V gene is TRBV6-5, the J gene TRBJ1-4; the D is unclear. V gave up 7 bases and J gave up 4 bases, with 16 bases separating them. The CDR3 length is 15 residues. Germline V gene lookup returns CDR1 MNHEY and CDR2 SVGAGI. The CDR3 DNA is TGTGCCAGCAACCTAAATTGGGCCGTTAATGAAAAACTGTTTTTT. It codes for CASNLNWAVNEKLFF.

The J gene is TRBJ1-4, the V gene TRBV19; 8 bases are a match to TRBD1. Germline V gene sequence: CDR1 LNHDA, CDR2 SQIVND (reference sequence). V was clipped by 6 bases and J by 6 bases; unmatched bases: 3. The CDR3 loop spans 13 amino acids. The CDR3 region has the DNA TGTGCCAGTAGAACGACAGGGGATGAAAAACTGTTTTTT. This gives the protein CASRTTGDEKLFF. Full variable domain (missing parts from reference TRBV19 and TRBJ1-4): DGGITQSPKYLFRKEGQNVTLSCEQNLNHDAMYWYRQDPGQGLRLIYYSQIVNDFQKGDIAEGYSVSREKKESFPLTVTSAQKNPTAFYLCASRTTGDEKLFFGSGTQLSVL.

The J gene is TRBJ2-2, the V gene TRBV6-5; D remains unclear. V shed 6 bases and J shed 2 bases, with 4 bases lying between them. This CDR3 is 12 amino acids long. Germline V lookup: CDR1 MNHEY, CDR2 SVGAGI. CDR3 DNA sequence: TGTGCCAGCAGGGCAAACACCGGGGAGCTGTTTTTT. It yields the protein CASRANTGELFF.

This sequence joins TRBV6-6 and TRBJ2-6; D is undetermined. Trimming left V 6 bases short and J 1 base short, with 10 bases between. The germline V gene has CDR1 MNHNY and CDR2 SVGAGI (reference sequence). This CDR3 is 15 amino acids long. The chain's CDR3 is CASSLDGSGANVLTF. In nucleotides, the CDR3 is TGTGCCAGCAGCCTGGACGGGTCTGGGGCCAACGTCCTGACTTTC.

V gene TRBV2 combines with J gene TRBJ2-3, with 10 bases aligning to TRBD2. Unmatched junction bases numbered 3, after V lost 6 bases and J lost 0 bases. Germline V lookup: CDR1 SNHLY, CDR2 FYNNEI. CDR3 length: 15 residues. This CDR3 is CASRFSGGSTDTQYF. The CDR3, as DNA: TGTGCCAGCAGGTTTAGCGGGGGGAGCACAGATACGCAGTATTTT.

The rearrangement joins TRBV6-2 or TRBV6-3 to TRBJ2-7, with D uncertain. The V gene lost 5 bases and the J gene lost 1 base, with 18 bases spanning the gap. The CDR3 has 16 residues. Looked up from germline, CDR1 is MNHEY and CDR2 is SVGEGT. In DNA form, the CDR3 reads TGTGCCAGCAGTAGATGGACCGGGTCCCCTTCCTACGAGCAGTACTTC. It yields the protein CASSRWTGSPSYEQYF.

DNA of the CDR3: TGTGCCAGCAGTTACTCCGGGGGAGGTTCACCCCTCCACTTT. This gives the protein CASSYSGGGSPLHF. The V and J genes are TRBV6-2 or TRBV6-3 and TRBJ1-6; possible D gene TRBD1, 5 bases. CDR3 length: 14 amino acids. Germline assignment: CDR1 MNHEY and CDR2 SVGEGT. V shed 0 bases and J shed 9 bases, with 9 bases lying between them.

CDR3 region: CASSSDRAENEQFF. The CDR3, as DNA: TGTGCCAGCAGCTCGGACAGGGCAGAGAATGAGCAGTTCTTC. The genes are TRBV7-3 and TRBJ2-1, with TRBD1 matching over 8 bases. Looked up from germline, CDR1 is SGHTA and CDR2 is FQGTGA. Germline trimming cut 4 bases from V and 7 bases from J; bases unmatched to any gene: 6. CDR3 length: 14 amino acids.

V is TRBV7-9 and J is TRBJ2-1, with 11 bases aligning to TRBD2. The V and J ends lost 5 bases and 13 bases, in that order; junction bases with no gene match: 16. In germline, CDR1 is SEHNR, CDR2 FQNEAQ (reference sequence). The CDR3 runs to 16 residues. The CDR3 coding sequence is TGTGCCAGCAGCCCCGCCCCGGTAGCGGGAGGGCTGGTACAGTTCTTC. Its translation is CASSPAPVAGGLVQFF.

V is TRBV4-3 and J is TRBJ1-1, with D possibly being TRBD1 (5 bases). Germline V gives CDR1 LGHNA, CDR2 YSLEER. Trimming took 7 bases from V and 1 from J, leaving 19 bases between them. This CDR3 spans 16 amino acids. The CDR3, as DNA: TGCGCCAGCAAGCGAAACATAGGGGATAGGAACACTGAAGCTTTCTTT. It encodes CASKRNIGDRNTEAFF.

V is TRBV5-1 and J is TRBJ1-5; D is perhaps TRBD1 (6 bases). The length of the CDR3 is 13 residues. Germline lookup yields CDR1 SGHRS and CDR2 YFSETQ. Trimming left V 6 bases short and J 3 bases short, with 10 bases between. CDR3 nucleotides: TGCGCCAGCACGGGGGGGCCCAATCAGCCCCAGCATTTT. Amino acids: CASTGGPNQPQHF.

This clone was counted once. The CDR3 region is CASSLSSYEQYF. CDR3 sequence (DNA): TGTGCCAGCAGCTTGAGCTCCTACGAGCAGTACTTC. This chain connects TRBV5-8 to TRBJ2-7; D is unclear. This CDR3 contains 12 residues. V was clipped by 1 base and J by 0 bases, with 2 bases between them. Germline loops: CDR1 SGHTS, CDR2 YDEGEE.

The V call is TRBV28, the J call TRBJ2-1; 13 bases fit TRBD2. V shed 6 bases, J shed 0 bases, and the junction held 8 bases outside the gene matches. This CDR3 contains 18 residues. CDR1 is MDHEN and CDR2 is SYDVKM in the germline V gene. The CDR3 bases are TGTGCCAGCAGCACTAGCGGGAGGGTTCCGAGCTCCTACAATGAGCAGTTCTTC. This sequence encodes CASSTSGRVPSSYNEQFF.

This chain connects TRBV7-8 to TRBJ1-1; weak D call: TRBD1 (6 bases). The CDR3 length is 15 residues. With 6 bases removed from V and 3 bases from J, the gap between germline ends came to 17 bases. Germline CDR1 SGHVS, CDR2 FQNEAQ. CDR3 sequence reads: CASSGGGGHDTEAFF. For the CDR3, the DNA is TGTGCCAGCAGTGGAGGGGGAGGGCATGACACTGAAGCTTTCTTT.

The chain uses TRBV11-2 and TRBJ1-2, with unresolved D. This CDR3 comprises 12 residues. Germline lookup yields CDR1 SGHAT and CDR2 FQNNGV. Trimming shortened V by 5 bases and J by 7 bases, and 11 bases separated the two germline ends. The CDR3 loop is CASSPGFVGYTF. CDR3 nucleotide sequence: TGTGCCAGCAGCCCCGGATTCGTTGGCTACACCTTC.

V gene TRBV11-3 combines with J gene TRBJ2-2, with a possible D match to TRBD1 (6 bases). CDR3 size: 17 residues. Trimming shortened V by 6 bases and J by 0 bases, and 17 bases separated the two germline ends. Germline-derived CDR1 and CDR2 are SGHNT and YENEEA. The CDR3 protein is CASRKPGQGTNTGELFF. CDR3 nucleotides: TGTGCCAGCAGAAAACCGGGACAAGGGACGAACACCGGGGAGCTGTTTTTT.

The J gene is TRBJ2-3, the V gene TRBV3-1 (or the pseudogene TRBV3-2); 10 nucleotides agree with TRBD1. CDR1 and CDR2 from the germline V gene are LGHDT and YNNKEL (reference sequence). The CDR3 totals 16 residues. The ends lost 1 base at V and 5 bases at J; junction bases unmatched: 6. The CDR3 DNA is TGTGCCAGCAGCCAAGGGGGACAGGGGTTTCTAGATACGCAGTATTTT. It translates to CASSQGGQGFLDTQYF.

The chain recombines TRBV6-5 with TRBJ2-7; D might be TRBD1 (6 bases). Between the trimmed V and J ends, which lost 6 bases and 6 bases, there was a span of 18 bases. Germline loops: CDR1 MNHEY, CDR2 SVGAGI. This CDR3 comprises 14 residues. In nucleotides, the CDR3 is TGTGCCAGCAGCGACCGAGGGGACACCCCCGAGCAGTACTTC. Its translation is CASSDRGDTPEQYF.

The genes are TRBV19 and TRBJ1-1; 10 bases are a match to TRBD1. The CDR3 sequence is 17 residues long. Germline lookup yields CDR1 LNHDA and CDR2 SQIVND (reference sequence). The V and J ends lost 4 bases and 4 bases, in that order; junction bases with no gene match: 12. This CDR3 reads CASSNFWDRGQRTEAFF. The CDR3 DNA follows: TGTGCCAGTAGTAACTTTTGGGACAGGGGCCAACGCACTGAAGCTTTCTTT. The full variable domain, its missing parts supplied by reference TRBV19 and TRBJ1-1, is DGGITQSPKYLFRKEGQNVTLSCEQNLNHDAMYWYRQDPGQGLRLIYYSQIVNDFQKGDIAEGYSVSREKKESFPLTVTSAQKNPTAFYLCASSNFWDRGQRTEAFFGQGTRLTVV.

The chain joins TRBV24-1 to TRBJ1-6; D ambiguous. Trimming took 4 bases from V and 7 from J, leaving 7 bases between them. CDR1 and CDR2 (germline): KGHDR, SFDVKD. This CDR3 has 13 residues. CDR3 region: CATSDTTNSPLHF. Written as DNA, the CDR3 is TGTGCCACCAGTGACACTACGAATTCACCCCTCCACTTT.

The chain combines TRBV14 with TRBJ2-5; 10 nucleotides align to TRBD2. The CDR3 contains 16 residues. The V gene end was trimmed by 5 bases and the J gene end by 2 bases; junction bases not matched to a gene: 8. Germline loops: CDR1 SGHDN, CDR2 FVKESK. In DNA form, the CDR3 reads TGTGCCAGCAGCAGGGATCTAGCGGGGGCACAAGAGACCCAGTACTTC. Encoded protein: CASSRDLAGAQETQYF.

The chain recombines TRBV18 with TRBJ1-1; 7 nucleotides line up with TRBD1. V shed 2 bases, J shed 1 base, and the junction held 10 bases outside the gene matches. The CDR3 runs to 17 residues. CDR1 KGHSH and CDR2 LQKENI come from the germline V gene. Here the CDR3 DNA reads TGTGCCAGCTCACCAAGGGACAGCAACAGGGGGAACACTGAAGCTTTCTTT. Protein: CASSPRDSNRGNTEAFF.

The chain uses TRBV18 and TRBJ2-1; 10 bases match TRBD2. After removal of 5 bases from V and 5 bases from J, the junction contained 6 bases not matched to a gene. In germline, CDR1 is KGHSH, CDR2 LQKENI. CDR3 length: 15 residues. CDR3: CASSSSGRAHNEQFF. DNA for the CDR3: TGTGCCAGCTCATCAAGCGGGAGGGCCCACAATGAGCAGTTCTTC. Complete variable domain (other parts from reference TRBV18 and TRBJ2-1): NAGVMQNPRHLVRRRGQEARLRCSPMKGHSHVYWYRQLPEEGLKFMVYLQKENIIDESGMPKERFSAEFPKEGPSILRIQQVVRGDSAAYFCASSSSGRAHNEQFFGPGTRLTVL.

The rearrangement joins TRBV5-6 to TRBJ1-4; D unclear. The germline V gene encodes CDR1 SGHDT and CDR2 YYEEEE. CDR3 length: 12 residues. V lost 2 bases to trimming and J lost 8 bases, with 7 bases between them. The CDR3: CASSLGREKLFF. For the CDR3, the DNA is TGTGCCAGCAGCTTAGGGAGGGAAAAACTGTTTTTT.

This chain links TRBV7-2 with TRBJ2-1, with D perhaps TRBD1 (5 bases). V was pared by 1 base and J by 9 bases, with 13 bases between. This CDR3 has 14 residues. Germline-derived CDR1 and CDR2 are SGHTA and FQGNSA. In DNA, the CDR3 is TGTGCCAGCAGCTTAGGGGGCCGGGTTCTTGAGCAGTTCTTC. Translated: CASSLGGRVLEQFF.

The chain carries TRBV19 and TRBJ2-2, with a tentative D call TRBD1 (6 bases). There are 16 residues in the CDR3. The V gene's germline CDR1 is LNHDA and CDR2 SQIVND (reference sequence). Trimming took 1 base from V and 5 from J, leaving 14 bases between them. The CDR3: CASSIGGKRGTGELFF. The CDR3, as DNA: TGTGCCAGTAGTATAGGGGGCAAAAGGGGGACCGGGGAGCTGTTTTTT. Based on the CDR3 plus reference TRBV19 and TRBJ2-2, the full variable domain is DGGITQSPKYLFRKEGQNVTLSCEQNLNHDAMYWYRQDPGQGLRLIYYSQIVNDFQKGDIAEGYSVSREKKESFPLTVTSAQKNPTAFYLCASSIGGKRGTGELFFGEGSRLTVL.